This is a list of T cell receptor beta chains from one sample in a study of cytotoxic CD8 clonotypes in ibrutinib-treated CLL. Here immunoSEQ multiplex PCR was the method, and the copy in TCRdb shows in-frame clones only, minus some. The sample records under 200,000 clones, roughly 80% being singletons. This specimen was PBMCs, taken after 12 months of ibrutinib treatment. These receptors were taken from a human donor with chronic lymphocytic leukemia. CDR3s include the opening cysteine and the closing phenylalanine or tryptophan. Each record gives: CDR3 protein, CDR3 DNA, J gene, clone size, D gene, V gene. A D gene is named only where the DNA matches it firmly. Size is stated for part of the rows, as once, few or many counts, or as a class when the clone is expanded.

cdr3_aa: CASNRGGGGLGSGNTIYF; cdr3_nt: TGTGCCAGCAACCGTGGCGGGGGGGGCCTCGGTTCTGGAAACACCATATATTTT; j_call: TRBJ1-3; clone_size: .; d_call: .; v_call: TRBV5-5
cdr3_aa: CASSRTPGTESYNSPLHF; cdr3_nt: TGCGCCAGCAGCCGAACCCCGGGGACAGAGTCCTATAATTCACCCCTCCACTTT; j_call: TRBJ1-6; clone_size: .; d_call: TRBD1; v_call: TRBV5-1
cdr3_aa: CASSLTWGAGELFF; cdr3_nt: TGTGCCAGCAGCTTAACGTGGGGTGCCGGGGAGCTGTTTTTT; j_call: TRBJ2-2; clone_size: few; d_call: .; v_call: TRBV7-3
cdr3_aa: CASSFSRGTGPYEQYF; cdr3_nt: TGTGCCAGCAGTTTCTCGCGGGGGACAGGACCCTACGAGCAGTACTTC; j_call: TRBJ2-7; clone_size: once; d_call: .; v_call: TRBV27
cdr3_aa: CASSPQGTGELFF; cdr3_nt: TGTGCCAGCTCACCGCAGGGCACCGGGGAGCTGTTTTTT; j_call: TRBJ2-2; clone_size: .; d_call: .; v_call: TRBV18
cdr3_aa: CASSLDRYAGSPLHF; cdr3_nt: TGTGCCAGCAGCTTGGATCGCTACGCTGGGTCACCCCTCCACTTT; j_call: TRBJ1-6; clone_size: .; d_call: .; v_call: TRBV4-2
cdr3_aa: CASSSGRSPANYGYTF; cdr3_nt: TGTGCCAGCAGTTCCGGGAGGTCTCCAGCTAACTATGGCTACACCTTC; j_call: TRBJ1-2; clone_size: .; d_call: .; v_call: TRBV28
cdr3_aa: CASPWGEGETQYF; cdr3_nt: TGTGCCAGCCCCTGGGGAGAGGGGGAGACCCAGTACTTC; j_call: TRBJ2-5; clone_size: .; d_call: .; v_call: TRBV28
cdr3_aa: CASSRGLANTGELFF; cdr3_nt: TGTGCCAGCAGTAGGGGACTAGCGAACACCGGGGAGCTGTTTTTT; j_call: TRBJ2-2; clone_size: .; d_call: TRBD2; v_call: TRBV6-5
cdr3_aa: CASRSTGNQPQHF; cdr3_nt: TGTGCCAGCAGGTCTACAGGGAATCAGCCCCAGCATTTT; j_call: TRBJ1-5; clone_size: .; d_call: .; v_call: TRBV28
cdr3_aa: CASSPPGLAGGNEQFF; cdr3_nt: TGTGCCAGCTCACCACCGGGGCTAGCGGGCGGGAATGAGCAGTTCTTC; j_call: TRBJ2-1; clone_size: .; d_call: TRBD2; v_call: TRBV18
cdr3_aa: CANREDGTDTQYF; cdr3_nt: TGTGCCAACCGGGAAGACGGTACGGATACGCAGTATTTT; j_call: TRBJ2-3; clone_size: .; d_call: .; v_call: TRBV28
cdr3_aa: CASSVAEGNSQGEKLFF; cdr3_nt: TGTGCCAGCAGCGTAGCTGAGGGGAACAGTCAAGGTGAAAAACTGTTTTTT; j_call: TRBJ1-4; clone_size: .; d_call: .; v_call: TRBV9
cdr3_aa: CASSAGGNQPQHF; cdr3_nt: TGTGCCAGCAGTGCAGGCGGCAATCAGCCCCAGCATTTT; j_call: TRBJ1-5; clone_size: .; d_call: .; v_call: TRBV27
cdr3_aa: CASGSTRERDSNNEQFF; cdr3_nt: TGTGCTAGTGGTTCAACCAGAGAGAGGGACAGTAACAATGAGCAGTTCTTC; j_call: TRBJ2-1; clone_size: .; d_call: TRBD1; v_call: TRBV12-5
cdr3_aa: CASSPPRGARENIQYF; cdr3_nt: TGTGCCAGCTCACCACCGAGGGGGGCCAGGGAAAACATTCAGTACTTC; j_call: TRBJ2-4; clone_size: .; d_call: .; v_call: TRBV18
cdr3_aa: CASSVEGTDTQYF; cdr3_nt: TGTGCCAGCAGCGTAGAAGGTACAGATACGCAGTATTTT; j_call: TRBJ2-3; clone_size: .; d_call: .; v_call: TRBV5-5
cdr3_aa: CASSLFSGQTSTDTQYF; cdr3_nt: TGCGCCAGCAGCTTGTTTTCCGGACAGACTAGCACAGATACGCAGTATTTT; j_call: TRBJ2-3; clone_size: .; d_call: .; v_call: TRBV5-1
cdr3_aa: CASSLDGAGGSTTNEKLFF; cdr3_nt: TGTGCCAGCAGCTTGGATGGGGCCGGGGGATCAACAACTAATGAAAAACTGTTTTTT; j_call: TRBJ1-4; clone_size: .; d_call: .; v_call: TRBV5-4
cdr3_aa: CASSQDGTGYGQPQHF; cdr3_nt: TGTGCCAGCAGCCAAGATGGCACAGGCTACGGTCAGCCCCAGCATTTT; j_call: TRBJ1-5; clone_size: .; d_call: .; v_call: TRBV4-2
cdr3_aa: CASSLTGIF; cdr3_nt: TGTGCCAGCAGCCTCACTGGAATCTTC; j_call: TRBJ2-1; clone_size: few; d_call: .; v_call: TRBV5-8
cdr3_aa: CASSPGKSVWDTEAFF; cdr3_nt: TGCGCCAGCAGTCCCGGTAAATCGGTGTGGGACACTGAAGCTTTCTTT; j_call: TRBJ1-1; clone_size: .; d_call: .; v_call: TRBV5-1
cdr3_aa: CASSQPLRGQPQHF; cdr3_nt: TGCGCCAGCAGCCAACCCCTTAGGGGTCAGCCCCAGCATTTT; j_call: TRBJ1-5; clone_size: .; d_call: .; v_call: TRBV4-1
cdr3_aa: CASRTNLAGGVDEQYF; cdr3_nt: TGTGCCAGCAGGACGAATCTGGCAGGGGGGGTCGACGAGCAGTACTTC; j_call: TRBJ2-7; clone_size: few; d_call: .; v_call: TRBV21-1
cdr3_aa: CASSQTPTGMNTEAFF; cdr3_nt: TGTGCCAGCTCACAGACGCCCACAGGAATGAACACTGAAGCTTTCTTT; j_call: TRBJ1-1; clone_size: .; d_call: .; v_call: TRBV18
cdr3_aa: CSARRGPEQYF; cdr3_nt: TGCAGTGCTAGAAGGGGACCCGAGCAGTACTTC; j_call: TRBJ2-7; clone_size: .; d_call: .; v_call: TRBV20-1
cdr3_aa: CASSQDGALVYEQYF; cdr3_nt: TGCGCCAGCAGCCAAGATGGTGCTCTAGTCTACGAGCAGTACTTC; j_call: TRBJ2-7; clone_size: .; d_call: .; v_call: TRBV4-3